This T cell receptor beta chain was identified in a study of blood T cell repertoires in COVID-19 (TCRdb year 2020). Regarding the complete study: Collaborator samples came from the United States, Italy and Spain and covered acute and convalescent phases of COVID-19. The prospective study material was composed of cDNA or gDNA derived from T cells, B-cell-depleted T cells, or PBMCs. Subjects who had been exposed to COVID-19, were actively infected with it, or had recovered from it provided the deeply sampled blood TCRbeta repertoires that made up the dataset. Sample metadata almost always included a de-identified subject ID, COVID-19 status, age in years and sex. Where available, HLA class I and class II types were taken from metadata supplied by the sample provider and were not determined by assay-based typing. The samples were drawn from two sources: the first 160 participants of the ongoing ImmuneRACE study, and about 1,300 subjects contributed by 6 global collaborators. The repertoires were released in a freely available public database intended as a resource for research on the immune response to SARS-CoV-2.

TCRbeta CDR3 regions were amplified from genomic DNA by means of the immunoSEQ Assay, a bias-controlled multiplex PCR. As for how the authors treated the data: The number of nucleated cells in each sample was estimated from the amplification of reference gene primers within the assay. Sequence reads were collapsed and filtered to measure the absolute abundance of every unique TCRbeta CDR3 rearrangement. Productive Simpson clonality was computed per sample as the square root of Simpson's diversity index over productive rearrangements. Entries here come from immuneACCESS through TCRdb and include only in-frame sequences with V and J called. Some clones fail to appear in such tables; in the studies checked, an unresolved V gene covers under half of the shortfall, and the cause of the remainder is unknown. The D gene and trimming were derived from the DNA, and the V and J assignments and clone size from that table. The sample table holds fewer than 250,000 clones, of which about four fifths were seen once. The ten largest clones represent 4.5% to 5% of the sample.

In the prospective study, participants were about 18 to 95 years old, resided in fewer than 25 geographic areas of the United States, and were enrolled through a virtual design. To assign participants to cohorts, the prospective study relied on clinical history that participants themselves reported in a screening survey and a study questionnaire. Exposed participants had been in contact, within 2 weeks of entering the study, with a person who had a PCR-confirmed or clinician-diagnosed case of COVID-19. Mobile phlebotomists in the prospective study collected whole blood, serum and a nasopharyngeal or oropharyngeal swab from every participant. Additional blood draws and questionnaires over an approximately 2-month period could optionally be provided by prospective study participants. Before DNA extraction, prospective study blood samples were shipped either frozen or at room temperature. This clone showed up just once. The clone's antigen remains unknown. Qualities for individual bases were not recorded, and no much larger clone is one base off.

Points the paper makes about the study in general: Clinical and demographic metadata were provided uncurated, with the amount varying by source and participant.

CDR1 and CDR2 are read off the germline V gene (reference sequence) as MNHEY and SMNVEV. The CDR3 sequence holds 15 residues, the cysteine and phenylalanine included. The DNA shown is the 45-base CDR3, in frame from base 1. V and J lose 2 bases and 2 bases, and a span of 7 bases separates them. Sequenced: PBMCs or T cells enriched from blood (not recorded which). This receptor chain uses TRBV27 and TRBJ2-6; TRBD1 might be the D gene, on 5 matching bases. The sequence derives from a woman aged 45 to 65 who had been exposed to COVID-19. The DNA is as follows: TGTGCCAGCAGTTTACAGGGCGCTGGGGCCAACGTCCTGACTTTC. Its amino acids are CASSLQGAGANVLTF.